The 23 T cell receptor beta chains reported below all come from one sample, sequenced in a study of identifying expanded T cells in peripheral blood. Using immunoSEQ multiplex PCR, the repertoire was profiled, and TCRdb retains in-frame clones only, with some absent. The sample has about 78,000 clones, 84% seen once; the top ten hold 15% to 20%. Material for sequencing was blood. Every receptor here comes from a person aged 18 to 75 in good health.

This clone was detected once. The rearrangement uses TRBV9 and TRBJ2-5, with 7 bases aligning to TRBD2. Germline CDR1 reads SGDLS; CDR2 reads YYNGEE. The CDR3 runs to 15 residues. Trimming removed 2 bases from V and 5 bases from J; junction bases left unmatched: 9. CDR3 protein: CASSVGGEVKETQYF. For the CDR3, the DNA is TGTGCCAGCAGCGTGGGAGGGGAGGTGAAGGAGACCCAGTACTTC. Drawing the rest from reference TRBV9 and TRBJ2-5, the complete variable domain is DSGVTQTPKHLITATGQRVTLRCSPRSGDLSVYWYQQSLDQGLQFLIQYYNGEERAKGNILERFSAQQFPDLHSELNLSSLELGDSALYFCASSVGGEVKETQYFGPGTRLLVL.

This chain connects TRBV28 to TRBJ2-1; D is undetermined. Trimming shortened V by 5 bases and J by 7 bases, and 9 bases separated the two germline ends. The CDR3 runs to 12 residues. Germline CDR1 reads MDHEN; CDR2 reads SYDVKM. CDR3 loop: CASSPGRNEQFF. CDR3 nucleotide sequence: TGTGCCAGCAGTCCCGGGCGGAATGAGCAGTTCTTC.

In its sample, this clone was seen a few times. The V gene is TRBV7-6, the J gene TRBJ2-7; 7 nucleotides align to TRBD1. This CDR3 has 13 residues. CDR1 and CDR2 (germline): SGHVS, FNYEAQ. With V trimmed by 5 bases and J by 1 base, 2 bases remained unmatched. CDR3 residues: CASSQGESYEQYF. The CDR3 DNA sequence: TGTGCCAGCAGCCAGGGGGAATCCTACGAGCAGTACTTC. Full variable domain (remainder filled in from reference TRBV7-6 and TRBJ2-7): GAGVSQSPRYKVTKRGQDVALRCDPISGHVSLYWYRQALGQGPEFLTYFNYEAQQDKSGLPNDRFSAERPEGSISTLTIQRTEQRDSAMYRCASSQGESYEQYFGPGTRLTVT.

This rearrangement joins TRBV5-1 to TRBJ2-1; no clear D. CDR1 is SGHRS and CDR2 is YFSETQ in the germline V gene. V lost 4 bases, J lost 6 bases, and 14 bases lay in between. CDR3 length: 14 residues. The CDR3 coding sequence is TGCGCCAGCAGCACGAATCCGGTCGGCAATGAGCAGTTCTTC. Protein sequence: CASSTNPVGNEQFF.

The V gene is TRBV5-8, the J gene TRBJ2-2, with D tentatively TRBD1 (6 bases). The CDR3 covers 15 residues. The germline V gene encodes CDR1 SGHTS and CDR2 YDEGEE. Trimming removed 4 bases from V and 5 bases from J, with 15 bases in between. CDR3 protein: CASSPGWGRTGELFF. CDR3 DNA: TGTGCCAGCAGCCCTGGCTGGGGGCGAACCGGGGAGCTGTTTTTT.

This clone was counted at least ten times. DNA of the CDR3: TGTGCCAGTAGTGTCCTGGACAGGGACTACGAGCAGTACTTC. As protein: CASSVLDRDYEQYF. The chain carries TRBV19 and TRBJ2-7, with TRBD1 identical over 8 bases. This CDR3 is built from 14 residues. The germline gives CDR1 LNHDA, CDR2 SQIVND (reference sequence). The ends lost 5 bases at V and 3 bases at J; junction bases unmatched: 6. Full variable domain (missing parts from reference TRBV19 and TRBJ2-7): DGGITQSPKYLFRKEGQNVTLSCEQNLNHDAMYWYRQDPGQGLRLIYYSQIVNDFQKGDIAEGYSVSREKKESFPLTVTSAQKNPTAFYLCASSVLDRDYEQYFGPGTRLTVT.

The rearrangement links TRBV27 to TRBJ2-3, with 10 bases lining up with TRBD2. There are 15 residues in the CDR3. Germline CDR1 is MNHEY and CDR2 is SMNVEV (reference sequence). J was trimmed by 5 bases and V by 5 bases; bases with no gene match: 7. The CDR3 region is CASSPGVAGGDTQYF. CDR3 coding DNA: TGTGCCAGCAGTCCCGGGGTAGCGGGAGGAGATACGCAGTATTTT.

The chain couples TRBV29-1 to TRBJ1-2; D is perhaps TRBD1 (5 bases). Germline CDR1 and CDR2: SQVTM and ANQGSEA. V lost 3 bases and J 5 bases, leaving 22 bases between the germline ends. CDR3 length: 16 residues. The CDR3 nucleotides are TGCAGCGTTGACTCCCCCTGGGGGGGAAGGGATTATGGCTACACCTTC. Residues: CSVDSPWGGRDYGYTF.

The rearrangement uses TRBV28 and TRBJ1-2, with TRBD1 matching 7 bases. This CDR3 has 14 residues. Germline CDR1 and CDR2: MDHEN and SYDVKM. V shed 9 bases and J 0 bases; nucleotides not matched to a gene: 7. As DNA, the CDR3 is TGTGCCAGTCTTAGACAGGGAGCTAACTATGGCTACACCTTC. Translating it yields CASLRQGANYGYTF.

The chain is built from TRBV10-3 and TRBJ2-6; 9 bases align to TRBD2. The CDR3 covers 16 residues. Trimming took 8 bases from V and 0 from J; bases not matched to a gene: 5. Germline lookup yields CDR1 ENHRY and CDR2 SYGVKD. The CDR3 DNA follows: TGTGCCATCGGGCTAGCGGGAAACTCTGGGGCCAACGTCCTGACTTTC. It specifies CAIGLAGNSGANVLTF.

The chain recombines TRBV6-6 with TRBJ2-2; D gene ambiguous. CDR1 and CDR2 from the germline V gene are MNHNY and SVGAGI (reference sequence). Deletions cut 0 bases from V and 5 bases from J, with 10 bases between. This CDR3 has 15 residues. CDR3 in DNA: TGTGCCAGCAGTTACTCCACTGGGCGAACCGGGGAGCTGTTTTTT. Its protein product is CASSYSTGRTGELFF.

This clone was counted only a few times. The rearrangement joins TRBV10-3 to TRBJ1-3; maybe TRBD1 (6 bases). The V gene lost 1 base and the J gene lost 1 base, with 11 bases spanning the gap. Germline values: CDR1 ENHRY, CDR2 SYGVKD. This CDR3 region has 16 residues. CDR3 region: CAISELKGVSGNTIYF. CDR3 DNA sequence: TGTGCCATCAGTGAGTTAAAGGGGGTTTCTGGAAACACCATATATTTT.

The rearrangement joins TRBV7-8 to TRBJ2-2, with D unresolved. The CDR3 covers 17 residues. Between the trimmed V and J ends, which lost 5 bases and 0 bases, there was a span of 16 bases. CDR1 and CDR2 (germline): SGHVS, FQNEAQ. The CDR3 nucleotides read TGTGCCAGCAGCACACCAACCCACGGAGCGAACACCGGGGAGCTGTTTTTT. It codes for CASSTPTHGANTGELFF.

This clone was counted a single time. CDR3 region: CATSSEGVGELFF. In DNA form, the CDR3 reads TGTGCCACCAGCAGCGAGGGTGTCGGGGAGCTGTTTTTT. V usage is TRBV15 and J usage is TRBJ2-2; possibly TRBD2 for D (5 bases). Trimming took off 3 bases at V and 7 bases at J, with 9 bases between the two ends. Germline V gene sequence: CDR1 LNHNV, CDR2 YYDKDF (reference sequence). The CDR3 is 13 amino acids.

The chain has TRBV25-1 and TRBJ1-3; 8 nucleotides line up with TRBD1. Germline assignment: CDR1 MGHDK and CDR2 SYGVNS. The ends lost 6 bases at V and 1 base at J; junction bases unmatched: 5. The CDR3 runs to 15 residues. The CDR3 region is CASRRTGKSGNTIYF. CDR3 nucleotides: TGTGCCAGCAGGCGGACAGGGAAGTCTGGAAACACCATATATTTT.

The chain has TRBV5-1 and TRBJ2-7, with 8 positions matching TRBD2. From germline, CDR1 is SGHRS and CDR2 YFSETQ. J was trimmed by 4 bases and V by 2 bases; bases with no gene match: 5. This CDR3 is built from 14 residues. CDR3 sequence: CASSLAGEEYEQYF. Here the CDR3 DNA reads TGCGCCAGCAGCTTAGCGGGAGAGGAATACGAGCAGTACTTC.

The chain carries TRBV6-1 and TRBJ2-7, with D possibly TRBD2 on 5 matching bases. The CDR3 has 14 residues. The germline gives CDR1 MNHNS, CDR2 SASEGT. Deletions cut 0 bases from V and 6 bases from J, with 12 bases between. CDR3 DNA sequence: TGTGCCAGCAGTGAAGCAGCGAAAGAGGGCGAGCAGTACTTC. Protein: CASSEAAKEGEQYF.

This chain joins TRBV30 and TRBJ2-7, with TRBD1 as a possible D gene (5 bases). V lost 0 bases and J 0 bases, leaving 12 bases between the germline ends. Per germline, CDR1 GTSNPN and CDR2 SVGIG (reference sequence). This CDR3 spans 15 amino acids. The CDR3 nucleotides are TGTGCCTGGAGTGTAGGTGGTCAGGGCTCCTACGAGCAGTACTTC. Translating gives CAWSVGGQGSYEQYF.

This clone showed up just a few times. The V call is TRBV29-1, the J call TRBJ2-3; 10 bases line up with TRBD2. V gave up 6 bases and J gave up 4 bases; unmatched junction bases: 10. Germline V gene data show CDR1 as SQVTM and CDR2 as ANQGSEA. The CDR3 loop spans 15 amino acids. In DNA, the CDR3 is TGCAGCGTCCCTGATGGAGCGGGAGGGTCAGATACGCAGTATTTT. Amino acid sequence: CSVPDGAGGSDTQYF.

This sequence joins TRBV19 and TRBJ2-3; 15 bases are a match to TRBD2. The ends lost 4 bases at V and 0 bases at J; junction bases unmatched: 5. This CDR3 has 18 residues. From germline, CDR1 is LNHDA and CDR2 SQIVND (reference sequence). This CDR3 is CASSTGLAGGRSTDTQYF. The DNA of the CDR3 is TGTGCCAGTAGTACCGGACTAGCGGGAGGGCGGAGCACAGATACGCAGTATTTT.

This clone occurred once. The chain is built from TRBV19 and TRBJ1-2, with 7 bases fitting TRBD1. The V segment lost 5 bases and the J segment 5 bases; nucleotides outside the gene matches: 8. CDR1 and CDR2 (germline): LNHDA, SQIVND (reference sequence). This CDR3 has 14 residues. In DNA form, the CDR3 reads TGTGCCAGTAGTGTCTCGGGACAGAGATATGGCTACACCTTC. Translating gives CASSVSGQRYGYTF.

In nucleotides, the CDR3 is TGTGCCAGCAGTTCTTCAACAGGGCTCAGGACCCAGTACTTC. It codes for CASSSSTGLRTQYF. The chain couples TRBV28 to TRBJ2-5; weak D call: TRBD1 (6 bases). V lost 4 bases and J lost 7, with 16 bases in between. The CDR3 has 14 residues. Germline CDR1 MDHEN, CDR2 SYDVKM.

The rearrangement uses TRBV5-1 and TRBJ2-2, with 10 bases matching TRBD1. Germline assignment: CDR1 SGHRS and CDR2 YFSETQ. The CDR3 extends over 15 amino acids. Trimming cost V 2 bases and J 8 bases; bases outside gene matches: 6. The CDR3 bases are TGCGCCAGCAGCTTCGGGACAGGGGCGGCGGGGGAGCTGTTTTTT. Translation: CASSFGTGAAGELFF.